The rows below give T cell receptor beta chains drawn from one sample of a study of blood T cell repertoires in COVID-19. Produced via immunoSEQ multiplex PCR; TCRdb's table is partial and in-frame only. Here the sample spans over 200,000 clones, roughly 76% being singletons. Specimen: peripheral blood. The receptors were gathered from a human donor in a cohort sampled during active COVID-19. CDR3s include the opening cysteine and the closing phenylalanine or tryptophan. Fields, in order: J gene, D gene, V gene, clone size, CDR3 DNA, CDR3 protein. The D gene is left open where the match is weak. Clone size is not always given. Where it is, it says once, few, many or a class for expanded clones.

j_call: TRBJ1-3
d_call: -
v_call: TRBV7-8
clone_size: few
cdr3_nt: TGTGCCAGCAGCTTAGGAGGGCCCGCTGGAAACACCATATATTTT
cdr3_aa: CASSLGGPAGNTIYF

j_call: TRBJ1-6
d_call: TRBD1
v_call: TRBV5-1
clone_size: -
cdr3_nt: TGCGCCAGCACCCCGGCGGGACAGAAGTATAATTCACCCCTCCACTTT
cdr3_aa: CASTPAGQKYNSPLHF

j_call: TRBJ1-3
d_call: TRBD1
v_call: TRBV18
clone_size: -
cdr3_nt: TGTGCCAGCTCACCCTACATGCGGGGACAGGGCACACGGACCTCTGGAAACACCATATATTTT
cdr3_aa: CASSPYMRGQGTRTSGNTIYF

j_call: TRBJ2-5
d_call: -
v_call: TRBV28
clone_size: -
cdr3_nt: TGTGCCAGCAGCTCACAGGGTGGGGAGACCCAGTACTTC
cdr3_aa: CASSSQGGETQYF

j_call: TRBJ2-5
d_call: -
v_call: TRBV30
clone_size: -
cdr3_nt: TGTGCCTGGGGGCCTCTAGGGACCCAGTACTTC
cdr3_aa: CAWGPLGTQYF

j_call: TRBJ2-7
d_call: TRBD2
v_call: TRBV6-1
clone_size: -
cdr3_nt: TGTGCCAGCAGTGACGGGACTAGCGGGTTCAAGACCTACGAGCAGTACTTC
cdr3_aa: CASSDGTSGFKTYEQYF

j_call: TRBJ1-1
d_call: -
v_call: TRBV18
clone_size: -
cdr3_nt: TGTGCCAGCTCCCCCGGGACAGAAGCTTTCTTT
cdr3_aa: CASSPGTEAFF

j_call: TRBJ2-3
d_call: TRBD2
v_call: TRBV6-6
clone_size: once
cdr3_nt: TGTGCCAGCAGTCCCGGGACTAGCGGCACAGATACGCAGTATTTT
cdr3_aa: CASSPGTSGTDTQYF

j_call: TRBJ2-7
d_call: TRBD1
v_call: TRBV7-9
clone_size: -
cdr3_nt: TGTGCCAGCAGCTTAGGGGACAGGGGCTACGAGCAGTACTTC
cdr3_aa: CASSLGDRGYEQYF

j_call: TRBJ1-2
d_call: -
v_call: TRBV6-2/TRBV6-3
clone_size: -
cdr3_nt: TGTGCCAGCAGTTACCAGGGATCAGGATATGGCTACACCTTC
cdr3_aa: CASSYQGSGYGYTF

j_call: TRBJ2-7
d_call: -
v_call: TRBV6-6
clone_size: -
cdr3_nt: TGTGCCAGCAGTCGATTGAGGGCCTCGGTGGGCCAGTACTTC
cdr3_aa: CASSRLRASVGQYF

j_call: TRBJ2-7
d_call: -
v_call: TRBV6-4
clone_size: -
cdr3_nt: TGTGCCAGCAGTGCCTCCCCGACAGGATCCTACGAGCAGTACTTC
cdr3_aa: CASSASPTGSYEQYF

j_call: TRBJ2-1
d_call: TRBD2
v_call: TRBV7-8
clone_size: -
cdr3_nt: TGTGCCAGCAGCCCGGGGGGGAGGGGGAATGAGCAGTTCTTC
cdr3_aa: CASSPGGRGNEQFF

j_call: TRBJ1-1
d_call: -
v_call: TRBV29-1
clone_size: -
cdr3_nt: TGCAGCGTTTTCGGGGTAGGGACTGAAGCTTTCTTT
cdr3_aa: CSVFGVGTEAFF

j_call: TRBJ2-7
d_call: -
v_call: TRBV7-9
clone_size: -
cdr3_nt: TGTGCCAGCAGCTCAACAGTGTATTACGAGCAGTACTTC
cdr3_aa: CASSSTVYYEQYF

j_call: TRBJ2-6
d_call: TRBD2
v_call: TRBV28
clone_size: -
cdr3_nt: TGTGCCAGCAGTTTTAGCGGGGGGCAGGGGGCCAACGTCCTGACTTTC
cdr3_aa: CASSFSGGQGANVLTF

j_call: TRBJ1-4
d_call: -
v_call: TRBV5-1
clone_size: -
cdr3_nt: TGCGCCAGCAGCTTGGTGGAGGGGCGGACTAATGAAAAACTGTTTTTT
cdr3_aa: CASSLVEGRTNEKLFF

j_call: TRBJ2-1
d_call: TRBD2
v_call: TRBV29-1
clone_size: -
cdr3_nt: TGCAGCGTTGAAGCCCCCTATAGCGGGAGGTTGTATGAGCAGTTCTTC
cdr3_aa: CSVEAPYSGRLYEQFF

j_call: TRBJ1-2
d_call: TRBD1
v_call: TRBV19
clone_size: -
cdr3_nt: TGTGCCAGTGGGGACAGGGCCTTGGGCTACACCTTC
cdr3_aa: CASGDRALGYTF

j_call: TRBJ2-3
d_call: TRBD2
v_call: TRBV7-6
clone_size: -
cdr3_nt: TGTGCCAACAGCCTTCGACTAGCGGGAGTTACAGATACGCAGTATTTT
cdr3_aa: CANSLRLAGVTDTQYF

j_call: TRBJ2-3
d_call: TRBD2
v_call: TRBV28
clone_size: -
cdr3_nt: TGTGCCAGCAGTTTCTTTCTAGCGGGGAGTCCCGCAGATACGCAGTATTTT
cdr3_aa: CASSFFLAGSPADTQYF

j_call: TRBJ1-5
d_call: TRBD1
v_call: TRBV7-2
clone_size: -
cdr3_nt: TGTGCCAGCAGCTTAGTCGGGACAGGGGGCGGTCAGCCCCAGCATTTT
cdr3_aa: CASSLVGTGGGQPQHF

j_call: TRBJ1-5
d_call: TRBD1
v_call: TRBV18
clone_size: -
cdr3_nt: TGTGCCAGCTCTCCCGGGACAGTTAGCAATCAGCCCCAGCATTTT
cdr3_aa: CASSPGTVSNQPQHF

j_call: TRBJ2-3
d_call: -
v_call: TRBV6-1
clone_size: -
cdr3_nt: TGTGCCAGCAGTGCAGGGACAAAACCTTGGGAAGCAGATACGCAGTATTTT
cdr3_aa: CASSAGTKPWEADTQYF

j_call: TRBJ1-4
d_call: -
v_call: TRBV4-2
clone_size: -
cdr3_nt: TGTGCCAGCAGCCCAAACCCCCGGGGAACTAATGAAAAACTGTTTTTT
cdr3_aa: CASSPNPRGTNEKLFF

j_call: TRBJ2-7
d_call: -
v_call: TRBV4-2
clone_size: once
cdr3_nt: TGTGCCAGCAGCCCTAGGCGTGGCAGGGGCTACGAGCAGTACTTC
cdr3_aa: CASSPRRGRGYEQYF

j_call: TRBJ2-7
d_call: TRBD1
v_call: TRBV12-3/TRBV12-4
clone_size: -
cdr3_nt: TGTGCCAGCAGTCGGACAGGGTGGGACGAGCAGTACTTC
cdr3_aa: CASSRTGWDEQYF

j_call: TRBJ2-7
d_call: -
v_call: TRBV7-3
clone_size: -
cdr3_nt: TGTGCCAGCAGCTTAACAGCAGGGGCGTTAGGCGAGCAGTACTTC
cdr3_aa: CASSLTAGALGEQYF

j_call: TRBJ2-7
d_call: TRBD2
v_call: TRBV2
clone_size: -
cdr3_nt: TGTGCCAGCAGTGGGACTAGCGGGAGATCTGCGGAGCAGTACTTC
cdr3_aa: CASSGTSGRSAEQYF

j_call: TRBJ2-7
d_call: -
v_call: TRBV7-8
clone_size: -
cdr3_nt: TGTGCCAGCAGCCCGACCCGTGTAAGCGGGCCCACCTACGAGCAGTACTTC
cdr3_aa: CASSPTRVSGPTYEQYF

j_call: TRBJ2-7
d_call: -
v_call: TRBV11-3
clone_size: -
cdr3_nt: TGTGCCAGCAGCTTATCAGTTGCTGCCGAGCAGTACTTC
cdr3_aa: CASSLSVAAEQYF

j_call: TRBJ2-7
d_call: TRBD1
v_call: TRBV7-9
clone_size: -
cdr3_nt: TGTGCCAGCACCACGACCGACAGGGGTTCGGGCGAGCAGTACTTC
cdr3_aa: CASTTTDRGSGEQYF